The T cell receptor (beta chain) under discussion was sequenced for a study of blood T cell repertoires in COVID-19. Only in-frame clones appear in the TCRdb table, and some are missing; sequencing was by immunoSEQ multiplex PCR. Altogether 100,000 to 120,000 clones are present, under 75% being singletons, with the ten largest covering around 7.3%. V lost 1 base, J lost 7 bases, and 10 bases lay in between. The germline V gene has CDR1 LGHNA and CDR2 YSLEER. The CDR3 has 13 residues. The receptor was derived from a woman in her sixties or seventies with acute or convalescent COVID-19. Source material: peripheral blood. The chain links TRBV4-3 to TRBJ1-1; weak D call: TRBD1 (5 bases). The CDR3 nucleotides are TGCGCCAGCAGCCAAGCCCAGGGCTTTGAAGCTTTCTTT. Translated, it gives CASSQAQGFEAFF.